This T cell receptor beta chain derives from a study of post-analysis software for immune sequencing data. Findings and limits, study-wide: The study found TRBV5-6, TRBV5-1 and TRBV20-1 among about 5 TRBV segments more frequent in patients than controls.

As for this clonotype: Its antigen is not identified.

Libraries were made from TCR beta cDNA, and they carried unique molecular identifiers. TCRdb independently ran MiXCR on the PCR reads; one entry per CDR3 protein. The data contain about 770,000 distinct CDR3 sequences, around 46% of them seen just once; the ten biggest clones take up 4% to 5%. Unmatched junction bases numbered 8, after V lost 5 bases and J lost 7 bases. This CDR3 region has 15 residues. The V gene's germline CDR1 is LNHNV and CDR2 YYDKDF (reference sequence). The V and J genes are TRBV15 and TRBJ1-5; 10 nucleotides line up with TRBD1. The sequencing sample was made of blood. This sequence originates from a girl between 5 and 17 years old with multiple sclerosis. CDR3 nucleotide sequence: TGTGCCACCAGCTTGGACAGGGGGATTGAGCAGCCCCAGCATTTT. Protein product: CATSLDRGIEQPQHF.